These T cell receptor beta chains were read from a single sample in a study of T cell repertoires in cytomegalovirus infection. Antigens of these TCRs are unknown. TCRdb used MiXCR to reprocess the reads, holding one entry per CDR3 protein. The data contain around 710,000 distinct CDR3 sequences, about 28% of them seen just once; the ten biggest clones take up roughly 13%. Sequenced here: cultured CD8+ T cells from PBMCs, sampled from culture after CMV antigen stimulation. The receptors were gathered from a human donor in good health (CMV status not recorded). Some clones in this sample may be carry-over from other donors' samples. Each CDR3 is given with its conserved first and last residue. Each record gives: D gene, clone size, J gene, V gene, CDR3 protein, CDR3 DNA. The D gene is left open where the match is weak. Some rows have no size entry. The others give once, few or many, or a class for an expanded clone.

TRBD1,-,TRBJ1-1,TRBV7-9,CASSPPGGVFEAFF,TGTGCCAGCAGCCCCCCAGGGGGCGTTTTTGAAGCTTTCTTT
-,many,TRBJ2-2,TRBV7-3,CASSFRQDDTGELFF,TGTGCCAGCAGCTTTCGACAGGACGACACCGGGGAGCTGTTTTTT
-,-,TRBJ1-1,TRBV6-6,CASSYRQANTEAFF,TGTGCCAGCAGTTATCGACAGGCTAACACTGAAGCTTTCTTT
TRBD1,-,TRBJ2-1,TRBV19,CASSPTGGGSYNEQFF,TGTGCCAGTAGTCCGACAGGGGGTGGCTCCTACAATGAGCAGTTCTTC
-,few,TRBJ1-1,TRBV6-6,CASSYLETEAFF,TGTGCCAGCAGTTACTTGGAAACTGAAGCTTTCTTT
-,many,TRBJ2-7,TRBV7-2,CASNLWEEGQYEQYF,TGTGCCAGCAACCTATGGGAGGAGGGGCAGTACGAGCAGTACTTC
-,many,TRBJ1-6,TRBV7-9,CASSSGGTNSPLHF,TGTGCCAGCAGCTCAGGCGGCACTAATTCACCCCTCCACTTT
TRBD1,-,TRBJ1-4,TRBV12-3/TRBV12-4,CASRTGGNEKLFF,TGTGCCAGCCGGACAGGGGGAAATGAAAAACTGTTTTTT
-,-,TRBJ2-7,TRBV10-2,CDYLRVMHRGLSYEQYF,TGCGACTACCTGAGGGTGATGCACAGGGGACTTTCCTACGAGCAGTACTTC
-,-,TRBJ2-1,TRBV10-2,CASTTFSGYNEQFF,TGCGCCAGCACAACCTTTTCGGGCTACAATGAGCAGTTCTTC
TRBD1,few,TRBJ2-5,TRBV5-8,CASSGYRGRGTQYF,TGTGCCAGCAGCGGATACAGGGGTCGGGGGACCCAGTACTTC